The present T cell receptor beta chain was sequenced within a study of blood T cell repertoires in COVID-19. Background on the study: Sites across the United States, Italy and Spain contributed samples from acute and convalescent COVID-19. PBMCs, B-cell-depleted T cells, or T cells provided the cDNA or gDNA that made up the material.

As processed by the authors: Nucleated cell number was recorded as an estimate derived from reference gene primer amplification. This table comes from immunoSEQ multiplex PCR, and its TCRdb copy is limited to in-frame clones, with some not included. The V and J calls and the clone size are those of that table, but D and trimming were determined from the DNA. The table records roughly 100,000 clones, about 79% of them present only once. V lost 10 bases, J lost 0 bases, and 4 bases stayed unmatched. Germline V lookup: CDR1 MDHEN, CDR2 SYDVKM. This CDR3 comprises 13 residues. This TCR derives from a woman older than 75 with active or convalescent COVID-19. The rearrangement uses TRBV28 and TRBJ2-7, with 9 positions matching TRBD1. The material sequenced was peripheral blood. CDR3 in DNA: TGTGCCATTGGACAGGGGTTCTCCTACGAGCAGTACTTC. Protein product: CAIGQGFSYEQYF.